This TCR beta chain came from a study of shared clonotypes between healthy human individuals. About the study: Researchers drew samples from two women and a few men aged 18 to 49.

TCRdb's copy holds only in-frame clones and misses some; the assay was immunoSEQ multiplex PCR. The data contain over a million clones, around 82% of them singletons. On this clone: Its specificity is unknown.

The study's findings and limits: Larger estimated richness was generally seen in naive subsets than in memory subsets.

The CDR3 sequence is 15 residues long. The junction had 7 bases not matched to a gene; V was cut back by 6 bases and J by 6 bases. The sequencing sample was made of memory CD4+ T cells from PBMCs. Documented subset: CD45RA-negative fraction. The receptor was derived from a man aged 18 to 30 in good health. Some clones in this sample may be carry-over from other donors' samples. The rearrangement joins TRBV5-7 to TRBJ2-1, with 12 bases aligning to TRBD2. TRBV5-7 is filed as an ORF, its function uncertain. The CDR3 DNA sequence: TGTGCCAGCACCTATCCACTAGCGGGAGGCAATGAGCAGTTCTTC. Protein sequence: CASTYPLAGGNEQFF.